This TCR beta chain was identified in a study of T-cell reconstitution after alpha-beta-depleted transplantation in children. Whole-study results and caveats: T cells produced anew were the main source of T-cell counts and diversity one year after transplant. Alpha-beta T cells present about two months after transplant were reported to originate from several hundred expanded graft clones. Some patients showed high day-60 TCRbeta diversity, which derived from surviving recipient T cells and thymic progenitors.

Regarding this clonotype: No antigen is known for it.

The authors prepared the TCRbeta library with unique molecular identifiers. Each CDR3 protein is one row after TCRdb ran MiXCR on the PCR reads. The repertoire holds roughly 400,000 distinct CDR3 sequences, with approximately 41% as singletons. This specimen was PBMCs, taken before TCRalphabeta/CD19-depleted stem cell transplant. The TCR originated in a girl aged 2-9 years with aplastic anemia, due to receive a stem cell transplant.

The CDR3, as DNA: TGTGCCAGCAGCATAGGACTAGCGGGAGGGCCGGAGACCCAGTACTTC. This gives the protein CASSIGLAGGPETQYF. The chain uses TRBV7-9 and TRBJ2-5; 15 bases align to TRBD2. The CDR3 consists of 16 residues. Trimming at V came to 5 bases and at J to 5 bases, leaving 6 bases not matched to a gene. Looked up from germline, CDR1 is SEHNR and CDR2 is FQNEAQ (reference sequence).